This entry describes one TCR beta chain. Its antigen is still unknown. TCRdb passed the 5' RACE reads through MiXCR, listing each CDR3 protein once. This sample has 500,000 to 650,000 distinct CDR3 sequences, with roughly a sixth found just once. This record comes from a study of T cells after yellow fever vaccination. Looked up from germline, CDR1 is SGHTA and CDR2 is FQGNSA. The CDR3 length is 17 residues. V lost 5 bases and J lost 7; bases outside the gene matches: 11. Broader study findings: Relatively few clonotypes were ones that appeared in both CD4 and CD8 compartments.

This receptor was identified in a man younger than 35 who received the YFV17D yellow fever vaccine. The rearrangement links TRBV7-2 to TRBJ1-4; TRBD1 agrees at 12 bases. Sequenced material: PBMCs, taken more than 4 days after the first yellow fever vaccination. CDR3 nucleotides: TGTGCCAGCAGCCCCGGGACAGGGGGCGCAGGGGGTGAAAAACTGTTTTTT. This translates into CASSPGTGGAGGEKLFF.